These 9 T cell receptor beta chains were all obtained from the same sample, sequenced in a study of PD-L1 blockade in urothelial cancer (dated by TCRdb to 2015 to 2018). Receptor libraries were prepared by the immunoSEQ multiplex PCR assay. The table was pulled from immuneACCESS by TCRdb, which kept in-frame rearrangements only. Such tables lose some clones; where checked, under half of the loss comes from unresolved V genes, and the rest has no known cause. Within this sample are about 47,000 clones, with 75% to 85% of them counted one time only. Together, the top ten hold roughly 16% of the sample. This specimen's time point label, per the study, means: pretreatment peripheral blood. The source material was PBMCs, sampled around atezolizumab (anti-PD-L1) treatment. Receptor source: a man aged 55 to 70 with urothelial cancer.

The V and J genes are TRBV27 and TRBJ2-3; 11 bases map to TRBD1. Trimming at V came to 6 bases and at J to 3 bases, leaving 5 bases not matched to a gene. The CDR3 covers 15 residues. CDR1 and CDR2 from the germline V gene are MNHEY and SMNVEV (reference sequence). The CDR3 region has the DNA TGTGCCAGCAGCCTGGGACAGGGGGGGACAGATACGCAGTATTTT. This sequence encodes CASSLGQGGTDTQYF.

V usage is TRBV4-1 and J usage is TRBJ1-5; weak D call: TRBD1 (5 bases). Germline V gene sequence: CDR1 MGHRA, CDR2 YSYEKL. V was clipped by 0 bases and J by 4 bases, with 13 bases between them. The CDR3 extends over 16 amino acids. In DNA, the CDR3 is TGCGCCAGCAGCCAAGACGCAGGGTACCCAAATCAGCCCCAGCATTTT. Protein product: CASSQDAGYPNQPQHF.

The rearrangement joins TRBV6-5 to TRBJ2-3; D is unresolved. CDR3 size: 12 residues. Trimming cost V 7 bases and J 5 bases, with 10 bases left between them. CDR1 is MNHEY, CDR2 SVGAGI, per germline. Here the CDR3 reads CASTMYGDTQYF. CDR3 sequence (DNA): TGTGCCAGCACCATGTACGGAGATACGCAGTATTTT.

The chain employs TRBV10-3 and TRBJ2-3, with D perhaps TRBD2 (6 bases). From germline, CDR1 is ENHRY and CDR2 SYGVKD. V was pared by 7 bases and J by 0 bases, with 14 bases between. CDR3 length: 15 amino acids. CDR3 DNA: TGTGCCATCAATTCCGGGGGTTCTAGCACAGATACGCAGTATTTT. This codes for CAINSGGSSTDTQYF.

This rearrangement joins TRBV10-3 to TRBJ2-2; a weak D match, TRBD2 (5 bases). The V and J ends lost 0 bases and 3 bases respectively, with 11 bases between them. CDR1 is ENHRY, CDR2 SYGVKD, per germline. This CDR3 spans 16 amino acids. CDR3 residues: CAISESSVRDTGELFF. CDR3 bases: TGTGCCATCAGTGAGTCCTCCGTGCGGGACACCGGGGAGCTGTTTTTT.

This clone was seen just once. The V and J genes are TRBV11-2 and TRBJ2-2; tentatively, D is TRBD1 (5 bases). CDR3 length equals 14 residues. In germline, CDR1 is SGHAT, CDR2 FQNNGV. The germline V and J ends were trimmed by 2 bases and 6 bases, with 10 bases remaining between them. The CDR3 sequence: CASSLPQAAGELFF. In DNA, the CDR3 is TGTGCCAGCAGCTTACCACAGGCCGCCGGGGAGCTGTTTTTT.

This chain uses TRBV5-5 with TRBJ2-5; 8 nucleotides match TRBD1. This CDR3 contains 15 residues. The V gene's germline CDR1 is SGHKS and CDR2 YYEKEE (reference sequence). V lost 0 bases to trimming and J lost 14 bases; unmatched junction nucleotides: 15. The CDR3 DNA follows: TGTGCCAGCAGCTTGGAGGGTGGCAGGGGGCGCGTTGTATACTTC. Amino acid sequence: CASSLEGGRGRVVYF.

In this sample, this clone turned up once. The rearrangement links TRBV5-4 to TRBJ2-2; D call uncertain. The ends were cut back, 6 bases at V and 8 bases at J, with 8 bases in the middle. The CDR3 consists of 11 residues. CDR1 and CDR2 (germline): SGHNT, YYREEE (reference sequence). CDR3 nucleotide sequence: TGTGCCAGCATCGAGGCGGGGGAGCTGTTTTTT. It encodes CASIEAGELFF.

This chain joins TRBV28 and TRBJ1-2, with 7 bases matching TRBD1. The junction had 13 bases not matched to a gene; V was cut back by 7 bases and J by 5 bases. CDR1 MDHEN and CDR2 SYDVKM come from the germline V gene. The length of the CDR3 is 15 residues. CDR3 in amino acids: CASIPGQTSRYGYTF. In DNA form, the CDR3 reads TGTGCCAGCATCCCGGGACAGACTTCTCGTTATGGCTACACCTTC.